These 2 T cell receptor beta chains came from one sample sequenced in a study of blood T cell repertoires in COVID-19. Only in-frame clones appear in the TCRdb table, and some are missing; sequencing was by immunoSEQ multiplex PCR. The table has tens of thousands of clones, 88% seen once. Sequencing input: peripheral blood. The receptors were gathered from a man between 45 and 60 years old with active COVID-19.

The rearrangement links TRBV28 to TRBJ2-7; D is possibly TRBD2 (6 bases). The CDR3 has 13 residues. V lost 8 bases, J lost 2 bases, and 13 bases lay in between. The germline V gene has CDR1 MDHEN and CDR2 SYDVKM. DNA for the CDR3: TGTGCCAGCCGGGGGTGGGGTACCTACGAGCAGTACGTC. It yields the protein CASRGWGTYEQYV.

This sequence joins TRBV7-8 and TRBJ2-7, with 10 bases matching TRBD1. This CDR3 is 15 amino acids long. Germline-derived CDR1 and CDR2 are SGHVS and FQNEAQ. V dropped 2 bases and J dropped 6; count of bases not matched to a gene: 7. In DNA form, the CDR3 reads TGTGCCAGCAGCTTATACGGGGACAGGGGTATCGAGCAGTACGTC. Encoded protein: CASSLYGDRGIEQYV.